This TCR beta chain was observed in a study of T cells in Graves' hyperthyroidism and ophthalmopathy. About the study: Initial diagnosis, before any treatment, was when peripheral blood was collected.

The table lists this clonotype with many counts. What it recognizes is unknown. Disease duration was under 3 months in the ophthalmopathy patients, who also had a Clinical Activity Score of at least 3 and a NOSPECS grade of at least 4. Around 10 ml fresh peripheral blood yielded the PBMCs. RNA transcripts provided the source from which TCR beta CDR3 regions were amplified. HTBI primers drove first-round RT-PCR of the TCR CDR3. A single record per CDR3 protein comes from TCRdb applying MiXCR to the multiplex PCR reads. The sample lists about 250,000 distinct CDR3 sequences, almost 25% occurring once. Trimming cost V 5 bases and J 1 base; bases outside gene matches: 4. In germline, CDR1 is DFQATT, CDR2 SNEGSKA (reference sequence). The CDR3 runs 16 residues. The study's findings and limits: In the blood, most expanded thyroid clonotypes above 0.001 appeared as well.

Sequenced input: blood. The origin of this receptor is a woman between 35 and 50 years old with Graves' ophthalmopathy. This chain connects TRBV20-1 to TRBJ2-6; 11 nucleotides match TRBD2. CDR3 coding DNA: TGCAGTGCTTGCCTAGCGGGAGGTTCTGGGGCCAACGTCCTGACTTTC. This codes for CSACLAGGSGANVLTF.